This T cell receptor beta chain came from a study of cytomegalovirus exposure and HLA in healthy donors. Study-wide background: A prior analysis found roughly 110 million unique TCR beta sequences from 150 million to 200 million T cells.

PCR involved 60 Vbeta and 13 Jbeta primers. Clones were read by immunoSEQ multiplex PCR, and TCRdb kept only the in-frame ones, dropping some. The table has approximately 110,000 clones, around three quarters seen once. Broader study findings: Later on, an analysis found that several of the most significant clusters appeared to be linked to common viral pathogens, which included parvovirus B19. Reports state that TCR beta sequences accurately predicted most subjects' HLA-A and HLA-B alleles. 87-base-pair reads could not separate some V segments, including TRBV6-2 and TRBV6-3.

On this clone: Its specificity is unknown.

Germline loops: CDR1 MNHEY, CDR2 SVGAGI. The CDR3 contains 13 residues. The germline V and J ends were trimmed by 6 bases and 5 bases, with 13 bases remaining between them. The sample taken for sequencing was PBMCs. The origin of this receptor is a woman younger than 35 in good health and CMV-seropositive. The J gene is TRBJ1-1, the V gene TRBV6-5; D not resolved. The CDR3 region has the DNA TGTGCCAGCAGAAGGGCCAGCGGGACTGAAGCTTTCTTT. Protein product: CASRRASGTEAFF.